The next 20 T cell receptor beta chains were all read from a single sample in a study of cytomegalovirus exposure and HLA in healthy donors. Primers included in the PCR were 60 Vbeta and 13 Jbeta primers. Profiled with immunoSEQ multiplex PCR; TCRdb holds only in-frame clones, not every one. Of under 95,000 clones listed, 76% are singletons. The sequencing sample was made of PBMCs. The receptors were gathered from a man aged 25 to 40 in good health and CMV-seropositive.

This sequence joins TRBV19 and TRBJ1-5; 7 bases are shared with TRBD1. The CDR3 loop spans 17 amino acids. With V trimmed by 4 bases and J by 2 bases, 11 bases remained unmatched. Germline loops: CDR1 LNHDA, CDR2 SQIVND (reference sequence). The CDR3 region has the DNA TGTGCCAGTAGTACCCGGACAGGATGGGTTGGCAATCAGCCCCAGCATTTT. Encoded protein: CASSTRTGWVGNQPQHF.

This clone occurred a few times. The chain carries TRBV28 and TRBJ2-1, with 8 bases lining up with TRBD1. The CDR3 extends over 14 amino acids. J gave up 4 bases and V 10 bases, and 9 bases lay outside the gene matches. The germline gives CDR1 MDHEN, CDR2 SYDVKM. The CDR3 nucleotides read TGTGCCACCGCCGGGACAGGCCCTTACAATGAGCAGTTCTTC. Translation: CATAGTGPYNEQFF.

The chain links TRBV7-3 to TRBJ2-5; 12 bases fit TRBD2. Germline V gives CDR1 SGHTA, CDR2 FQGTGA. V was clipped by 2 bases and J by 5 bases; unmatched bases: 9. The CDR3 totals 17 residues. The CDR3 region has the DNA TGTGCCAGCAGCTTAGGGACTAGCGGGCCCTCGGGGGAGACCCAGTACTTC. Its translation is CASSLGTSGPSGETQYF.

This clone was detected a few times. The chain recombines TRBV4-1 with TRBJ1-4; no clear D. This CDR3 comprises 15 residues. Per germline, CDR1 MGHRA and CDR2 YSYEKL. Deletions cut 0 bases from V and 4 bases from J, with 9 bases between. Written as DNA, the CDR3 is TGCGCCAGCAGCCAAGATTTCAACAGTAATGAAAAACTGTTTTTT. It yields the protein CASSQDFNSNEKLFF.

The chain has TRBV7-2 and TRBJ1-1; TRBD1 agrees at 9 bases. Trimming at V came to 6 bases and at J to 5 bases, leaving 7 bases not matched to a gene. This CDR3 is built from 14 residues. From germline, CDR1 is SGHTA and CDR2 FQGNSA. The CDR3 nucleotides read TGTGCCAGCAGATTGGGACAGGGATGGACTGAAGCTTTCTTT. Translating it yields CASRLGQGWTEAFF.

The V call is TRBV14, the J call TRBJ1-2, with D perhaps matching TRBD1 (6 bases). Trimming shortened V by 4 bases and J by 0 bases, and 9 bases separated the two germline ends. The CDR3 covers 14 residues. Germline V lookup: CDR1 SGHDN, CDR2 FVKESK. In DNA, the CDR3 is TGTGCCAGCAGCCTCAGGACAGCTAACTATGGCTACACCTTC. This sequence encodes CASSLRTANYGYTF.

The chain has TRBV6-6 and TRBJ1-4; D might be TRBD1 (5 bases). The V gene lost 7 bases and the J gene lost 4 bases, with 16 bases spanning the gap. This CDR3 has 15 amino acids. Germline CDR1 MNHNY, CDR2 SVGAGI (reference sequence). This CDR3 reads CASMGGVSFNEKLFF. In DNA form, the CDR3 reads TGTGCCAGCATGGGAGGGGTATCTTTTAATGAAAAACTGTTTTTT.

V gene TRBV5-1 combines with J gene TRBJ2-7; D may be TRBD2 (6 bases). Germline CDR1 SGHRS, CDR2 YFSETQ. This CDR3 is built from 15 residues. V gave up 4 bases and J gave up 4 bases, with 18 bases separating them. CDR3 coding DNA: TGCGCCAGCAGCCTTGGCCCCGGGACTGAATACGAGCAGTACGTC. This codes for CASSLGPGTEYEQYV.

The rearrangement links TRBV5-1 to TRBJ1-2; D call uncertain. V dropped 0 bases and J dropped 0 bases, with 6 bases sitting between them. CDR1 is SGHRS and CDR2 is YFSETQ in the germline V gene. This CDR3 has 14 residues. The chain's CDR3 is CASSLDPSNYGYTF. DNA for the CDR3: TGCGCCAGCAGCTTGGATCCTTCTAACTATGGCTACACCTTC.

The chain is built from TRBV9 and TRBJ1-1; D remains unclear. Germline CDR1 and CDR2: SGDLS and YYNGEE. The CDR3 is 14 amino acids. Trimming removed 0 bases at V and 5 bases at J, with 11 bases between. The CDR3 coding sequence is TGTGCCAGCAGCGTAGAGCCGAAAGTGACTGAAGCTTTCTTT. Residues: CASSVEPKVTEAFF.

V and J are TRBV4-1 and TRBJ1-4, with TRBD1 matching 8 bases. The germline CDR1 and CDR2 sequences are MGHRA and YSYEKL. V shed 0 bases, J shed 8 bases, and the junction held 8 bases outside the gene matches. This CDR3 spans 16 amino acids. The CDR3 nucleotides are TGCGCCAGCAGCCAAGACCGGACAGGGCCGAAGGAAAAACTGTTTTTT. It codes for CASSQDRTGPKEKLFF.

The chain combines TRBV7-2 with TRBJ2-7; TRBD2 matches at 8 bases. Per the germline V gene, CDR1 is SGHTA and CDR2 is FQGNSA. The CDR3 sequence is 16 residues long. Unmatched junction bases numbered 12, after V lost 7 bases and J lost 1 base. CDR3 in amino acids: CASTLGGTSGSYEQYF. The CDR3 region has the DNA TGTGCCAGCACCCTTGGGGGAACTAGCGGTTCCTACGAGCAGTACTTC.

This clone was observed a handful of times. Other DNA sequences of this sample code for an identical CDR3. The rearrangement joins TRBV4-1 to TRBJ2-3, with TRBD2 matching 15 bases. Germline V gene sequence: CDR1 MGHRA, CDR2 YSYEKL. The V and J ends lost 6 bases and 6 bases, in that order; junction bases with no gene match: 10. This CDR3 region has 17 residues. For the CDR3, the DNA is TGCGCCAGCAGTCGGAGTGGACTAGCGGGGGGGGCGGATACGCAGTATTTT. Protein sequence: CASSRSGLAGGADTQYF.

This chain connects TRBV6-1 to TRBJ2-3, with D maybe TRBD1 (5 bases). Germline V lookup: CDR1 MNHNS, CDR2 SASEGT. Trimming shortened V by 5 bases and J by 4 bases, and 10 bases separated the two germline ends. The CDR3 has 13 amino acids. CDR3 nucleotide sequence: TGTGCCAGCAGTAGGGGATTTGCAGATACGCAGTATTTT. Translated, it gives CASSRGFADTQYF.

This chain links TRBV27 with TRBJ1-4, with 7 bases matching TRBD1. V lost 2 bases to trimming and J lost 7 bases; unmatched junction nucleotides: 10. The germline gives CDR1 MNHEY, CDR2 SMNVEV (reference sequence). The CDR3 is made up of 16 amino acids. CDR3 nucleotide sequence: TGTGCCAGCAGTTTAAGGTGGGGACAGCCATCTGAAAAACTGTTTTTT. It encodes CASSLRWGQPSEKLFF.

V gene TRBV19 combines with J gene TRBJ2-5, with 8 bases fitting TRBD2. The V segment lost 5 bases and the J segment 5 bases; nucleotides outside the gene matches: 19. The CDR3 has 18 residues. The germline CDR1 and CDR2 sequences are LNHDA and SQIVND (reference sequence). CDR3 bases: TGTGCCAGTAGTCCATCCCCCAGCGGGGGCACCAGGTGGGAGACCCAGTACTTC. It codes for CASSPSPSGGTRWETQYF.

This clone has more than one count but fewer than ten. The rearrangement links TRBV28 to TRBJ1-2; D not resolved. Germline CDR1 reads MDHEN; CDR2 reads SYDVKM. The CDR3 totals 13 residues. Trimming pared 4 bases from V and 0 bases from J, leaving 6 bases between. The CDR3 loop is CASSSTPNYGYTF. The CDR3 DNA reads as TGTGCCAGCAGTTCGACACCTAACTATGGCTACACCTTC.

The chain employs TRBV5-4 and TRBJ2-6; a weak D match, TRBD2 (5 bases). Trimming shortened V by 4 bases and J by 4 bases, and 12 bases separated the two germline ends. This CDR3 region has 15 residues. Per the germline V gene, CDR1 is SGHNT and CDR2 is YYREEE (reference sequence). CDR3 nucleotide sequence: TGTGCCAGCAGCCCTGGCGGGTTCGGGGCCAACGTCCTGACTTTC. The encoded protein is CASSPGGFGANVLTF. The full variable domain, completed using reference TRBV5-4 and TRBJ2-6, is ETGVTQSPTHLIKTRGQQVTLRCSSQSGHNTVSWYQQALGQGPQFIFQYYREEENGRGNFPPRFSGLQFPNYSSELNVNALELDDSALYLCASSPGGFGANVLTFGAGSRLTVL.

This clone was observed a handful of times. This chain uses TRBV6-1 with TRBJ1-1, with D hard to call. CDR1 and CDR2 from the germline V gene are MNHNS and SASEGT. Trimming removed 5 bases at V and 1 base at J, with 14 bases between. The CDR3 has 15 amino acids. This CDR3 reads CASSQSRLSNTEAFF. In DNA, the CDR3 is TGTGCCAGCAGTCAAAGTCGGTTGTCGAACACTGAAGCTTTCTTT.

A single count supports this clone. The chain recombines TRBV2 with TRBJ1-2; the match to TRBD1 covers 8 bases. This CDR3 is 15 amino acids long. J gave up 4 bases and V 1 base, and 5 bases lay outside the gene matches. CDR1 and CDR2 from the germline V gene are SNHLY and FYNNEI. This CDR3 reads CASSEGTGLGYGYTF. DNA of the CDR3: TGTGCCAGCAGTGAAGGGACAGGGCTTGGCTATGGCTACACCTTC.